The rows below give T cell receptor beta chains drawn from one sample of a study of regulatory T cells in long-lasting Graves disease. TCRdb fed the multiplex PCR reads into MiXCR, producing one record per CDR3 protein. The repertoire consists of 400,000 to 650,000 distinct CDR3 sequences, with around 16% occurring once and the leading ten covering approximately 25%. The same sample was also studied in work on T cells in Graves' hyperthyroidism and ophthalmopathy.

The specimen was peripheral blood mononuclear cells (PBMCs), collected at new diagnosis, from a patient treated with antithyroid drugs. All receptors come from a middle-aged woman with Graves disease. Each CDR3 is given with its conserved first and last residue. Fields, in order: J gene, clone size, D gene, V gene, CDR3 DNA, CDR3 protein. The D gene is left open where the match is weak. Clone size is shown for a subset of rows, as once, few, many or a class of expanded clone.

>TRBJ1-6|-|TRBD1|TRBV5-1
TGCGCCAGCAGCTTGACTTTCCAGGAGCGGACAGGGTCTTCACCCCTCCACTTT
CASSLTFQERTGSSPLHF
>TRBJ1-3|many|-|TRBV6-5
TGTGCCAGCAGTTACGCTTGGCCTTCGACTGGGAGCTCTGGAAACACCATATATTTT
CASSYAWPSTGSSGNTIYF
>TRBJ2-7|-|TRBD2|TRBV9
TGTGCCAGCAGCGTGGGGGGGACGGATACATACGAGCAGTACTTC
CASSVGGTDTYEQYF
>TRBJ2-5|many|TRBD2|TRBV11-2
TGTGCCAGCAGCTTCGGGCTAGCGGGGCATCAAGAGACCCAGTACTTC
CASSFGLAGHQETQYF
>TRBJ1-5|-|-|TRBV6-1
TGTGCCAGCGGGGGGGTGAATCGGCCCCAGCATTTT
CASGGVNRPQHF
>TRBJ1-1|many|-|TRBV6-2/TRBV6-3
TGTGCCAGCACGGCAGGGTTATCCACTGAAGCTTTCTTT
CASTAGLSTEAFF
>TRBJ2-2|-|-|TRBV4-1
TGCGCCAGCAGCCAGCTTAGGGGTACCGGGGAGCTGTTTTTT
CASSQLRGTGELFF
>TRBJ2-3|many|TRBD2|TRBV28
TGTGCCAGCAGTTCCGTTAGCGGGGGGGCGGATACGCAGTATTTT
CASSSVSGGADTQYF
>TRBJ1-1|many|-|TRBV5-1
TGCGCCAGCAGCTTGTACGGGGACCGGAACACTGAAGCTTTCTTT
CASSLYGDRNTEAFF
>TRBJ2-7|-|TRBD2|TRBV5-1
TGCGCCTGCCGGCGCGGGGGGCTTCGCGAGCAGTACTTC
CACRRGGLREQYF
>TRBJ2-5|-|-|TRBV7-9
TGTGCAACCGGACAGGGAGGGGGAGAGACCCAGTACTTC
CATGQGGGETQYF
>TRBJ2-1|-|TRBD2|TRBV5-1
TGCGCCAGCAGCTTGGAGGCTAGCGGGAGTAGCTCCTACAATGAGCAGTTCTTC
CASSLEASGSSSYNEQFF
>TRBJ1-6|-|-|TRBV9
TGTGCCAGCAGCGTAGGTGAAGGGAGGAATTCACCCCTCCACTTT
CASSVGEGRNSPLHF
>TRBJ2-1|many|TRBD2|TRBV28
TGTGCCAGCAGTCTAGCGGATCAATACAATGAGCAGTTCTTC
CASSLADQYNEQFF
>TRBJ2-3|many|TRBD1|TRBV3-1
TGTGCCAGCAGCCAAGATCCGGTTCCGACAGGGGGTAGGGATACGCAGTATTTT
CASSQDPVPTGGRDTQYF
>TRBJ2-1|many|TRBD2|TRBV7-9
TGTGCCAGCAGCCTTTCTAGCGGGGGGGGGAATGAGCAGTTCTTC
CASSLSSGGGNEQFF
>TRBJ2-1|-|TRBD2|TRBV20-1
TGCAGTGCTAGAGATGGGGGGGGGGTAAGAAATGAGCAGTTCTTC
CSARDGGGVRNEQFF
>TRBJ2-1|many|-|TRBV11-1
TGTGCCAGCACTCCCTACCCGGCGGAGCCCACATTACCCAAGCAGTTCTTC
CASTPYPAEPTLPKQFF
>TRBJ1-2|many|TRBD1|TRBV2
TGTGCCAGCAGATCGAACAGGGGGCCTAACTATGGCTACACCTTC
CASRSNRGPNYGYTF
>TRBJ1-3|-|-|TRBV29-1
TGCAGCGTTGAAGATTGGGTGCCAGGGAACGCTGGAAACACCATATATTTT
CSVEDWVPGNAGNTIYF
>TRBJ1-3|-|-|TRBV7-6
TGTGCCAGCAGCCCCCGGACGGTAAATGGAAACACCATATATTTT
CASSPRTVNGNTIYF
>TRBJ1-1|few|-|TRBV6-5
TGTGCCAGCAGTTACTCGACGCGCACCAGCACTGAAGCTTTCTTT
CASSYSTRTSTEAFF
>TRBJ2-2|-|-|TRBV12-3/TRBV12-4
TGTGCCAGCAGCCTTTTGTACCCCGGGGAGCTGTTTTTT
CASSLLYPGELFF
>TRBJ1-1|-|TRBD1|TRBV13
TGTGCCAGCAGCGAGACAGGGGGCTTAGAGAGTGCTTTCTTT
CASSETGGLESAFF
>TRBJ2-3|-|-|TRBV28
TGTGCCAGCAGCCCGGGGCCGGCCGCAGATACGCAGTATTTT
CASSPGPAADTQYF
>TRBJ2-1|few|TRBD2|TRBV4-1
TGCGCCAGCAGCCAAGATCTTCTAGCGACTAGCGGGGCTAACAATGAGCAGTTCTTC
CASSQDLLATSGANNEQFF
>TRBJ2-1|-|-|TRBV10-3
TGTGCCATCAGTGACCAGTTGGGCGGGGAGCAGTTCTTC
CAISDQLGGEQFF
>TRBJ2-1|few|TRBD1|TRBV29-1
TGCAGCGTGGTTAGAACAGGGGCTGAGCAGTTCTTC
CSVVRTGAEQFF
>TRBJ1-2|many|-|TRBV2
TGTGCCAGCAGGACTTCCAGTGTATGGGGGTCCGGCTACACCTTC
CASRTSSVWGSGYTF
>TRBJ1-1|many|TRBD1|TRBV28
TGTGCCAGCAGTCCCCGACAGGGTAACACTGAAGCTTTCTTT
CASSPRQGNTEAFF
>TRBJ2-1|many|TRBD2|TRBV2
TGTGCCAGCAGCGCAGGACTAGCGATCTATGAGCAGTTCTTC
CASSAGLAIYEQFF
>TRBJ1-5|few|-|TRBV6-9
TGTGCCAGCAGTTACTCCGGACCCTCTATGGGAAGCAATCAGCCCCAGCATTTT
CASSYSGPSMGSNQPQHF
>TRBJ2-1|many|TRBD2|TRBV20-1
TGCAGTGCTTACCCTAGCGGGGGGTCGAATGAGCAGTTCTTC
CSAYPSGGSNEQFF
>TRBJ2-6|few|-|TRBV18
TGTGCCAGCTCACCTACGGGACCGAACTCTGGGGCCAACGTCCTGACTTTC
CASSPTGPNSGANVLTF
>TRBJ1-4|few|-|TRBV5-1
TGCGCCAGCAGCCCGGACCTCAGGGGCGAAAAACTGTTTTTT
CASSPDLRGEKLFF
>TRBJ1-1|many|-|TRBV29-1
TGCAGCGTTGAATGGGTGAACACTGAAGCTTTCTTT
CSVEWVNTEAFF
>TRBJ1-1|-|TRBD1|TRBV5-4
TGTGCCACAACACAAACAGGGGGCGGTGAAGCTTTCTTT
CATTQTGGGEAFF
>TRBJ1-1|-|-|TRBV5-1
TGCGCCAGCACCCAAGGTGACTCCCGGACATGGTTTGGGAACACTGAAGCTTTCTTT
CASTQGDSRTWFGNTEAFF
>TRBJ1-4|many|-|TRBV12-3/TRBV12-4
TGTGCCAGCAGTTTAGGGAATGAAAAACTGTTTTTT
CASSLGNEKLFF
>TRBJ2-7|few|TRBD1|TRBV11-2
TGTGCCAGCAGCCGGACAGGGGGACTTACCTACGAGCAGTACTTC
CASSRTGGLTYEQYF
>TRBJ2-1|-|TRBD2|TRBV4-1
TGCGCCAGCAGCCAAGATGTCGGGGGGAGGGACAATGAGCAGTTCTTC
CASSQDVGGRDNEQFF
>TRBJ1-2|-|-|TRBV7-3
TGTGCCAGCAGCCCCAAAGGACAAGGACCTTATGGCTACACCTTC
CASSPKGQGPYGYTF
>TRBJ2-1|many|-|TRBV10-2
TGCGCCAGCAGCGATACCCTCAAAGAGCAGTTCTTC
CASSDTLKEQFF
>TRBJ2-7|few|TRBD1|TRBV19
TGTGCCAGTACCCTGGACAGGTGGGGGTCGGGTGAGCAGTACTTC
CASTLDRWGSGEQYF
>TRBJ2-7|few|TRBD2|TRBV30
TGTGCCTGGAGTGTAAGCGGGGGGGCACACGAGCAGTACTTC
CAWSVSGGAHEQYF
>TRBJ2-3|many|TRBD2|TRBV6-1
TGTGCCAGCAGTGAACCAATACTCCAGCGGGGGCGGACAGATACGCAGTATTTT
CASSEPILQRGRTDTQYF
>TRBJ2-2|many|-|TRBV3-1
TGTGCCAGCAGCCAAGGCAGTTCTACCGGGGAGCTGTTTTTT
CASSQGSSTGELFF
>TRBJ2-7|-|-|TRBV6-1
TGTGCCAGCAGTACGGGGACGTCCAGCTACGAGCAGTACTTC
CASSTGTSSYEQYF
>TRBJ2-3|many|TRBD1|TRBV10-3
TGTGCCATCACAAGGACAGGGGTTTCGGATACGCAGTATTTT
CAITRTGVSDTQYF
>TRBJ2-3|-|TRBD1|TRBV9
TGTGCCAGCAGCGTAGCTGGGACAGAGGCAGATACGCAGTATTTT
CASSVAGTEADTQYF